The T cell receptor beta chain under discussion was sequenced for a study of T cell responses to AZD1222 COVID-19 vaccine (dated by TCRdb to the early 2020s). Concerning the study at large: A total of 233 trial participants underwent TCR sequencing, of whom around 200 received two doses of AZD1222 and around 26 received two doses of the MenACWY control vaccine. Trial participants were enrolled by age into 18-55, 56-69 and 70-plus year subgroups, with about 150, 27 and 61 TCR-sequenced participants respectively.

The time point label on this specimen signifies: about 28 days (+/-7) after the second vaccine dose. AZD1222 recipients whose second dose came at about 4 weeks and those whose second dose came at about 12 weeks were combined into one group, since spike-specific TCR depth and breadth did not differ between the two schedules. Samples from vaccinated people were obtained from the UK trials COV001 and COV002, which included a single-blind randomized controlled phase 2/3 trial of AZD1222 (ChAdOx1 nCoV-19) in healthy adults. For TCRbeta chain sequencing, PBMC samples from trial participants were taken at day 0 and at day 28 after the second dose. V is cut by 2 bases and J by 2 bases, and the space between the germline ends is 10 bases. Looking up the germline V gene yields CDR1 SGHNT and CDR2 YENEEA. The CDR3 covers 14 residues, taking in both the cysteine and the phenylalanine. Left in the record is the CDR3 DNA by itself, 42 bases read in frame from the first base.

Overall results and qualifications from the work: The 56-69-year group was small, and its depth increase did not reach significance, likely because of low power. Conclusions about previously exposed vaccinees are limited, since just five to seven AZD1222 recipients were seropositive for SARS-CoV-2 at baseline. Reportedly, close to half of the unique spike-specific TCRs recognized epitopes lying outside the regions that are mutated in the B.1.351 and B.1.1.7 variants. Participants were mostly white British, with more females than males. The authors suggested clonal diversity may have been underestimated. Spike-specific TCR breadth and depth rose significantly after two AZD1222 doses compared with day 0 and with MenACWY recipients. CD4 TCRs associated with the vaccine covered the entire spike protein, and the dominant responses were in regions 160-218 and 743-854. Because no day 14 peak-response samples were available, the repertoires could be characterized only after the peak T cell response.

The CDR3 regions of human TCRbeta chains were analyzed by immunosequencing. Turning to the authors' computational methods: Repertoire TCRs were matched against a reference library of SARS-CoV-2-specific TCRs generated with the MIRA antigen-specificity platform. Breadth was defined as the fraction of unique TCRs that were SARS-CoV-2-associated. Depth was defined as the fraction of total T cells that were SARS-CoV-2-associated. Using the MIRA data, each spike-specific TCR was mapped to the spike region that the TCR reacts to and placed in a CD4 or CD8 class. Log10-transformed breadth and depth values were compared by one-way ANOVA with Sidak's multiple comparisons tests. The table was pulled from immuneACCESS by TCRdb, which kept in-frame rearrangements only. Such tables lose some clones; where checked, under half of the loss comes from unresolved V genes, and the rest has no known cause. V and J calls and clone size are as listed in that table; D and trimming were resolved from the DNA. The sample table lists 100,000 or so clones, 75% to 90% of them with a count of one. The ten largest clonotypes hold around 5.5% of the sample.

Worth noting for this clone: What this receptor recognizes is not known. No base quality information exists; no much larger clone differs at one position.

This TCR came from an adult who received the AZD1222 COVID-19 vaccine. The chain employs TRBV11-3 and TRBJ2-7; the D gene identity is not certain. Material: peripheral blood, obtained 28 days after the second AZD1222 dose. The CDR3 has the sequence CASSLNSFTYEQYF. The nucleotide sequence reads as follows: TGTGCCAGCAGCTTAAACAGCTTCACCTACGAGCAGTACTTC.